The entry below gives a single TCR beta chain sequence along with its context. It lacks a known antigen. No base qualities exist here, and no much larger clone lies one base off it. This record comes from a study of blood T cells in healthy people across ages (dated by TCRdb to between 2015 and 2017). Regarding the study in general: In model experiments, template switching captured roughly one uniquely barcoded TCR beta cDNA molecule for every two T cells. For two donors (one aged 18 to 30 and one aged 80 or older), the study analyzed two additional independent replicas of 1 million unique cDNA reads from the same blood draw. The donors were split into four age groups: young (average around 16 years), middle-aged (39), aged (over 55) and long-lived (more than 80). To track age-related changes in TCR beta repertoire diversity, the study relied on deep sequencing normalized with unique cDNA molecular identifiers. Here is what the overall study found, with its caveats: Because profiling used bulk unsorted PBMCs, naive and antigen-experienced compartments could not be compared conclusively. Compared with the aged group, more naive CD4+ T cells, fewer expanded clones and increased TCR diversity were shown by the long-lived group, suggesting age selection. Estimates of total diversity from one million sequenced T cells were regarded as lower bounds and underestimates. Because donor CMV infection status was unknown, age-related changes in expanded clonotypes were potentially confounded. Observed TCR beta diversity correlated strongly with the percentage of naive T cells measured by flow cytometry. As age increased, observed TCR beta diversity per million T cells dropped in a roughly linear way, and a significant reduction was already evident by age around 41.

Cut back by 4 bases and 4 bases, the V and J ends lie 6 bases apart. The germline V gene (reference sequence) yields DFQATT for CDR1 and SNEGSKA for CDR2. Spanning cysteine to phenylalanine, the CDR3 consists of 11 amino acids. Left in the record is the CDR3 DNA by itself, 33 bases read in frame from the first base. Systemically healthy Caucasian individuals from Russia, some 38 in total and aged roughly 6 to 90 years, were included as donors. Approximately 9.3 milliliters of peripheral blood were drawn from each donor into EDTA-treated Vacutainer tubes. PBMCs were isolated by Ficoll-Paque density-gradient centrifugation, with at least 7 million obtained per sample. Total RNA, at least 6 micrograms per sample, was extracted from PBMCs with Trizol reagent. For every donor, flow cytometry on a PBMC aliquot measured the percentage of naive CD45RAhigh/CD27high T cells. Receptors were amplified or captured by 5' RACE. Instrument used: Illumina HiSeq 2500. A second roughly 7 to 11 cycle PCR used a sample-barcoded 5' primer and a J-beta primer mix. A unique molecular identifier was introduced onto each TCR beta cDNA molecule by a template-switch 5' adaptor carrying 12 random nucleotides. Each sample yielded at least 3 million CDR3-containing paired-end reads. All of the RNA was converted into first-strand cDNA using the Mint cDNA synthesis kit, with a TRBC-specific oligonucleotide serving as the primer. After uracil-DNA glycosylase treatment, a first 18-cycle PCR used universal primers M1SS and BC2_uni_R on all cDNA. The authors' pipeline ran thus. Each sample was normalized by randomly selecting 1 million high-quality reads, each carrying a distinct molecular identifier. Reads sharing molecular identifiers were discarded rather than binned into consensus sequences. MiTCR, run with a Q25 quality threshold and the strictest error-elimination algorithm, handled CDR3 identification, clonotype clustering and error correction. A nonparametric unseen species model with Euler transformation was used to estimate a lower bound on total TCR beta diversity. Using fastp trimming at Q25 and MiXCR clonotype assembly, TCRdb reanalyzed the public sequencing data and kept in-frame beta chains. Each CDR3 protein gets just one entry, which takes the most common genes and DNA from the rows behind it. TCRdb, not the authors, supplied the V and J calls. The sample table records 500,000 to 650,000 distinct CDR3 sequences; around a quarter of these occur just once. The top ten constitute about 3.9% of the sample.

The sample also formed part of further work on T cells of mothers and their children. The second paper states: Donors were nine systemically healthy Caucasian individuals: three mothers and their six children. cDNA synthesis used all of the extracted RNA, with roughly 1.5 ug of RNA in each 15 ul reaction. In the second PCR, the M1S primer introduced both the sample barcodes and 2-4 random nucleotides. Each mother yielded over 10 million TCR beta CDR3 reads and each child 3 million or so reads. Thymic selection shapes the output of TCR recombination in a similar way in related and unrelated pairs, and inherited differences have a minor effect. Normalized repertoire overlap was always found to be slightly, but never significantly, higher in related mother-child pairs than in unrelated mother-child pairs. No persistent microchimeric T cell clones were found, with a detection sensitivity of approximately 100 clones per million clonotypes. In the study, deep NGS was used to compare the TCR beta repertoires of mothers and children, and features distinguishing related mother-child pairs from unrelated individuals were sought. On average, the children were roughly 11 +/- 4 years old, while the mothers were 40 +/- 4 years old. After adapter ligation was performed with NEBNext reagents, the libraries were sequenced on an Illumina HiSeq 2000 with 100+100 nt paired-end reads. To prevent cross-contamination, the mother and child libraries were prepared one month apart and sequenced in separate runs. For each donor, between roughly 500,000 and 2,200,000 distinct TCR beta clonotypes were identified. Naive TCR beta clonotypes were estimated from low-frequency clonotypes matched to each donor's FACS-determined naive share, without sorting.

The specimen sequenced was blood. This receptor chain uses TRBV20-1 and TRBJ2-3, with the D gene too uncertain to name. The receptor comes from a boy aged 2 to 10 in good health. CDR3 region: CSATMSDTQYF. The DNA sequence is TGCAGTGCTACCATGTCAGATACGCAGTATTTT.